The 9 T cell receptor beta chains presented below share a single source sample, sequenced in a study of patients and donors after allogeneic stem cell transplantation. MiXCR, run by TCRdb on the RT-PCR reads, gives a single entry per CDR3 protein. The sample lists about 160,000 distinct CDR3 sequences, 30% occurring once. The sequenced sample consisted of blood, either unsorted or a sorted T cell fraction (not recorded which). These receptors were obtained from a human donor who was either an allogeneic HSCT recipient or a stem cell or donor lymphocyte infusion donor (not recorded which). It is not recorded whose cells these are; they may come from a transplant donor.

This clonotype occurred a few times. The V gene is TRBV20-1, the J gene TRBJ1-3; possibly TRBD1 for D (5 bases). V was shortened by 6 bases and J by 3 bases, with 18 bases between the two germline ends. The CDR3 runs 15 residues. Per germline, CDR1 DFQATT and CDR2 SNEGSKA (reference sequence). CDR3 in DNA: TGCAGTGCCCCGAGGAGGGGCGCGGGTGGAAACACCATATATTTT. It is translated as CSAPRRGAGGNTIYF.

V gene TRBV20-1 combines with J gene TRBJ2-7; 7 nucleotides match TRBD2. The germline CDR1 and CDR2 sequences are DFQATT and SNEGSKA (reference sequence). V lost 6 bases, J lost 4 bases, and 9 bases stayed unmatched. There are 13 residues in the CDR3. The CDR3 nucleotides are TGCAGTGCCCGGGGCGGGAGTCTTTACGAGCAGTACTTC. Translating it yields CSARGGSLYEQYF.

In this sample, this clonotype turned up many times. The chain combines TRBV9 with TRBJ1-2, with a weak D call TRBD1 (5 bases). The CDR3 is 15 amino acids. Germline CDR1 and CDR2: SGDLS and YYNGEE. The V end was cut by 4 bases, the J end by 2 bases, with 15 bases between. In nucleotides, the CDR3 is TGTGCCAGCAGCCTTGGGACGCACGCCAACTATGGCTACACCTTC. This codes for CASSLGTHANYGYTF.

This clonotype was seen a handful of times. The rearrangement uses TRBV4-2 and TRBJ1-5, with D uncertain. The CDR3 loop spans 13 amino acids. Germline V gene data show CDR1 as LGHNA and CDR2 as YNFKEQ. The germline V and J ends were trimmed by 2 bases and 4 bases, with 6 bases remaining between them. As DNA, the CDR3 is TGTGCCAGCAGCCAACAGGAGAATCAGCCCCAGCATTTT. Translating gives CASSQQENQPQHF.

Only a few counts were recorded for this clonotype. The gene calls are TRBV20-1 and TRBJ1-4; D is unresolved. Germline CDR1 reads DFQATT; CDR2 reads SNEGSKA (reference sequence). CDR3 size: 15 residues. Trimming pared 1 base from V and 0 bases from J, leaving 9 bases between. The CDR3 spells CSARAHGATNEKLFF. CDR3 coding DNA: TGCAGTGCTAGAGCCCACGGGGCAACTAATGAAAAACTGTTTTTT.

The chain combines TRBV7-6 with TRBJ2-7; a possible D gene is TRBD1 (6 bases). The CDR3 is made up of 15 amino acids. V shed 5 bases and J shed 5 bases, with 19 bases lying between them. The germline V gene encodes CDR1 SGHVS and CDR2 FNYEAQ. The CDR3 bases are TGTGCCAGCAGCCCAAGACCAGGGGCGCTTGACGAGCAGTACTTC. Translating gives CASSPRPGALDEQYF.

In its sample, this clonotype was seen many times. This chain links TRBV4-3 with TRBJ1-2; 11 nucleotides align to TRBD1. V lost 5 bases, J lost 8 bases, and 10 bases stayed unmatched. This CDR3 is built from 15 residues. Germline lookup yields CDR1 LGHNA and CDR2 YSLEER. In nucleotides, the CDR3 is TGCGCCAGCAGCTCCAGGACAGGGGGCGTTTTGGGCTACACCTTC. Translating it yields CASSSRTGGVLGYTF.

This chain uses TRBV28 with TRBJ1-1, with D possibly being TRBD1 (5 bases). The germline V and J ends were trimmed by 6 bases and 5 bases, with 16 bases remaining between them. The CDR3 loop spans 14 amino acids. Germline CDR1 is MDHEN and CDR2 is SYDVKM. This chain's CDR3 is CASSRDSVGTEAFF. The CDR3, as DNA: TGTGCCAGCAGCCGGGACTCTGTAGGGACTGAAGCTTTCTTT.

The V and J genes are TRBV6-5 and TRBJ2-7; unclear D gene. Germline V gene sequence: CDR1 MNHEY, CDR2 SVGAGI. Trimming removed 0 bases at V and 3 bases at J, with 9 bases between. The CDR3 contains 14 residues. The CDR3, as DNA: TGTGCCAGCAGTTACTCCCACTGGGGCTACGAGCAGTACTTC. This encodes CASSYSHWGYEQYF.